The source of this T cell receptor (beta chain) is a study of shared clonotypes between healthy human individuals. On the study more broadly: Each donor's CD4 naive and CD4 memory cells filled three plates apiece, CD8 naive two, and CD8 memory one.

CDR1 is LGHNA and CDR2 is YSLEER in the germline V gene. V lost 0 bases, J lost 0 bases, and 6 bases lay in between. CDR3 length: 15 residues. This clone was counted once. Its target is unknown. Notes on the study in general: The represented genetic and exposure-history diversity was limited by the small number of donors.

Terminally differentiated effector memory CD45RA+ cells were left out of the naive CD8 fraction, which was CD45RO-negative and positively selected for CCR7. Generated by immunoSEQ multiplex PCR, the TCRdb table keeps only in-frame clones and is missing some. The table shows 2 million or so clones, with approximately 94% occurring only once. The V gene is TRBV4-3, the J gene TRBJ2-1; D unresolved. The sample was naive CD8+ T cells sorted from blood. This TCR derives from a man in his late teens or twenties in good health. CDR3 coding DNA: TGCGCCAGCAGCCAAGATCTCCTCTCCTACAATGAGCAGTTCTTC. This codes for CASSQDLLSYNEQFF.